What follows are 30 T cell receptor beta chains derived from one specimen sequenced in a study of identifying expanded T cells in peripheral blood. The method was immunoSEQ multiplex PCR; TCRdb's version includes in-frame clones alone and lacks a portion of them. The sample contains roughly 81,000 clones, 84% of which appear only once. Sequencing used blood. The origin of the receptors is a person between 18 and 75 years old in good health.

The V and J genes are TRBV11-1 and TRBJ1-2, with D perhaps TRBD1 (6 bases). The ends were cut back, 2 bases at V and 8 bases at J, with 18 bases in the middle. The CDR3 sequence is 15 residues long. Germline lookup yields CDR1 SGHAT and CDR2 FQDESV (reference sequence). The CDR3 DNA sequence: TGTGCCAGCAGCTTAAACAGGGTGAATGCTGGAGGCTACACCTTC. Translated: CASSLNRVNAGGYTF.

The chain recombines TRBV19 with TRBJ1-1; TRBD1 matches 9 bases. This CDR3 comprises 14 residues. V was pared by 3 bases and J by 14 bases, with 13 bases of the junction left unmatched. Germline V lookup: CDR1 LNHDA, CDR2 SQIVND (reference sequence). The CDR3 bases are TGTGCCAGTAGTATCGGTCCAGGTGGGACAGGGAGCTTCTTT. As protein: CASSIGPGGTGSFF.

This clone was counted once. In DNA form, the CDR3 reads TGTGCCAGCAGCCCCAGGGAGCAGTACTTC. Translation: CASSPREQYF. The rearrangement joins TRBV21-1 to TRBJ2-7; the table names TRBD1, a call not compared with the DNA. TRBV21-1 is an annotated pseudogene. This CDR3 comprises 10 residues.

This clone is a singleton in its sample. The V and J genes are TRBV18 and TRBJ1-5; tentatively, D is TRBD1 (6 bases). Germline CDR1 is KGHSH and CDR2 is LQKENI. Trimming took 0 bases from V and 8 from J, leaving 14 bases between them. The CDR3 is 15 residues long. The CDR3 spells CASSPPDRSLEPQHF. CDR3 in DNA: TGTGCCAGCTCACCACCCGACAGGTCCTTAGAGCCCCAGCATTTT.

The chain has TRBV28 and TRBJ1-2; unclear D gene. The CDR3 runs 15 residues. Germline assignment: CDR1 MDHEN and CDR2 SYDVKM. V was pared by 2 bases and J by 8 bases, with 18 bases between. The CDR3: CASSLTGTELWGYTF. Here the CDR3 DNA reads TGTGCCAGCAGTTTAACTGGAACCGAGCTCTGGGGCTACACCTTC.

This rearrangement joins TRBV5-1 to TRBJ2-3; D remains unclear. The V and J ends lost 0 bases and 2 bases respectively, with 13 bases between them. From germline, CDR1 is SGHRS and CDR2 YFSETQ. CDR3 size: 16 residues. CDR3 sequence: CASSLASRDLTDTQYF. As DNA, the CDR3 is TGCGCCAGCAGCTTGGCTTCCCGCGACCTCACAGATACGCAGTATTTT.

This rearrangement joins TRBV21-1 to TRBJ2-5; TRBD2, the table's D call, lacks a check against the DNA. TRBV21-1 is shown as a pseudogene. CDR3 size: 17 residues. The CDR3 loop is CASSKALGRGRQETQYF. The CDR3 bases are TGTGCCAGCAGCAAAGCCCTCGGGAGGGGTCGTCAAGAGACCCAGTACTTC.

V usage is TRBV27 and J usage is TRBJ2-1; 10 bases fit TRBD2. Unmatched junction bases numbered 8, after V lost 4 bases and J lost 2 bases. The germline CDR1 and CDR2 sequences are MNHEY and SMNVEV (reference sequence). The CDR3 is 17 amino acids. DNA of the CDR3: TGTGCCAGCAGTTCTAGCGGGGGCGGGAGGCCCTACAATGAGCAGTTCTTC. Residues: CASSSSGGGRPYNEQFF.

The rearrangement links TRBV28 to TRBJ2-7; 7 bases fit TRBD2. Germline V lookup: CDR1 MDHEN, CDR2 SYDVKM. CDR3 size: 15 residues. Trimming at V came to 3 bases and at J to 4 bases, leaving 9 bases not matched to a gene. The CDR3, as DNA: TGTGCCAGCAGTTTGGATCTAGCGGCTACTTACGAGCAGTACTTC. Translating gives CASSLDLAATYEQYF.

The J gene is TRBJ2-1, the V gene TRBV9; no definite D call. This CDR3 contains 16 residues. Trimming shortened V by 4 bases and J by 9 bases, and 23 bases separated the two germline ends. The germline CDR1 and CDR2 sequences are SGDLS and YYNGEE. CDR3 residues: CASSSPRGPTSGEQFF. The CDR3 region has the DNA TGTGCCAGCAGCTCGCCACGTGGCCCCACGTCCGGTGAGCAGTTCTTC.

A single count supports this clone. The J gene is TRBJ2-2, the V gene TRBV19; 8 nucleotides agree with TRBD2. This CDR3 is built from 15 residues. Per germline, CDR1 LNHDA and CDR2 SQIVND (reference sequence). The V segment lost 6 bases and the J segment 5 bases; nucleotides outside the gene matches: 8. DNA of the CDR3: TGTGCCAGTAGCAAACTAGCGGAGTTTACCGGGGAGCTGTTTTTT. The encoded protein is CASSKLAEFTGELFF. Full variable domain (rest looked up from reference TRBV19 and TRBJ2-2): DGGITQSPKYLFRKEGQNVTLSCEQNLNHDAMYWYRQDPGQGLRLIYYSQIVNDFQKGDIAEGYSVSREKKESFPLTVTSAQKNPTAFYLCASSKLAEFTGELFFGEGSRLTVL.

The chain combines TRBV6-5 with TRBJ2-3; a weak D match, TRBD2 (5 bases). V lost 0 bases, J lost 0 bases, and 10 bases lay in between. CDR1 MNHEY and CDR2 SVGAGI come from the germline V gene. The CDR3 contains 16 residues. The CDR3 bases are TGTGCCAGCAGTTACTCTCTAGCAGCTAGCACAGATACGCAGTATTTT. This sequence encodes CASSYSLAASTDTQYF.

This clone is a singleton in its sample. The chain is built from TRBV6-5 and TRBJ1-2; TRBD1 agrees at 7 bases. V gave up 0 bases and J gave up 3 bases; unmatched junction bases: 4. The CDR3 contains 15 residues. Germline CDR1 is MNHEY and CDR2 is SVGAGI. CDR3 in amino acids: CASSYSDRAHYGYTF. In DNA form, the CDR3 reads TGTGCCAGCAGTTACTCCGACAGGGCGCACTATGGCTACACCTTC.

This chain connects TRBV7-9 to TRBJ2-7, with D uncertain. V lost 7 bases to trimming and J lost 3 bases, with 16 bases between them. Germline loops: CDR1 SEHNR, CDR2 FQNEAQ (reference sequence). The CDR3 is made up of 14 amino acids. CDR3 sequence (DNA): TGTGCCAGCACCCCTCAAAACGGAGTCTACGAGCAGTACTTC. Translating it yields CASTPQNGVYEQYF.

This chain links TRBV14 with TRBJ1-2, with 7 bases matching TRBD1. After removal of 5 bases from V and 5 bases from J, the junction contained 11 bases not matched to a gene. Germline loops: CDR1 SGHDN, CDR2 FVKESK. The CDR3 has 15 residues. Written as DNA, the CDR3 is TGTGCCAGCAGCGGACAGGACCCTGTTGGATATGGCTACACCTTC. This codes for CASSGQDPVGYGYTF.

The chain recombines TRBV6-6 with TRBJ2-2; 13 positions match TRBD2. The CDR3 covers 16 residues. Trimming cost V 7 bases and J 6 bases; bases outside gene matches: 8. Germline loops: CDR1 MNHNY, CDR2 SVGAGI (reference sequence). The CDR3 reads CASKQLAGGPSGELFF. In DNA, the CDR3 is TGTGCCAGCAAGCAACTAGCGGGAGGGCCGTCCGGGGAGCTGTTTTTT.

This clone came up once. This chain uses TRBV14 with TRBJ2-1; D unclear. Germline CDR1 is SGHDN and CDR2 is FVKESK. Between the trimmed V and J ends, which lost 4 bases and 8 bases, there was a span of 24 bases. The CDR3 contains 17 residues. The CDR3 DNA reads as TGTGCCAGCAGCCGAAGATTGGACCTGCAATCCAATGATGAGCAGTTCTTC. It specifies CASSRRLDLQSNDEQFF.

The rearrangement joins TRBV5-4 to TRBJ2-7, with a tentative D call TRBD2 (5 bases). V lost 3 bases, J lost 2 bases, and 12 bases lay in between. The CDR3 consists of 14 residues. The germline V gene has CDR1 SGHNT and CDR2 YYREEE (reference sequence). The CDR3 DNA reads TGTGCCAGCAGCTCACTAGACGCAGCCTACGAGCAGTACTTC. Translation: CASSSLDAAYEQYF.

V is TRBV7-2 and J is TRBJ2-2; the D is unclear. The CDR3 sequence is 11 residues long. The V end was cut by 3 bases, the J end by 6 bases, with 2 bases between. Germline CDR1 SGHTA, CDR2 FQGNSA. The CDR3 nucleotides read TGTGCCAGCAGCTTCCCCGGGGAGCTGTTTTTT. This encodes CASSFPGELFF.

J is TRBJ1-1 and V is TRBV7-9; D gene uncertain. Germline V gene lookup returns CDR1 SEHNR and CDR2 FQNEAQ (reference sequence). Trimming pared 5 bases from V and 4 bases from J, leaving 11 bases between. There are 13 residues in the CDR3. Written as DNA, the CDR3 is TGTGCCAGCAGCACAGACCCGGGCACTGAAGCTTTCTTT. It encodes CASSTDPGTEAFF.

This rearrangement joins TRBV7-3 to TRBJ2-3; no reliable D call. Per germline, CDR1 SGHTA and CDR2 FQGTGA. The CDR3 has 13 residues. The V end was cut by 5 bases, the J end by 4 bases, with 10 bases between. CDR3 in amino acids: CASSRAVADTQYF. The CDR3 bases are TGTGCCAGCAGCCGCGCGGTTGCAGATACGCAGTATTTT.

The chain is built from TRBV5-6 and TRBJ2-7; a weak D match, TRBD2 (5 bases). The CDR3 is made up of 13 amino acids. Trimming removed 0 bases from V and 3 bases from J, with 7 bases in between. CDR1 and CDR2 (germline): SGHDT, YYEEEE. CDR3 amino acids: CASSLVEGYEQYF. The CDR3 DNA follows: TGTGCCAGCAGCTTGGTAGAGGGCTACGAGCAGTACTTC.

The V call is TRBV5-1, the J call TRBJ1-1; perhaps TRBD1 as D (5 bases). The V gene's germline CDR1 is SGHRS and CDR2 YFSETQ. The CDR3 is 13 residues long. The V end was cut by 0 bases, the J end by 7 bases, with 10 bases between. The CDR3 protein is CASSLAGTDEAFF. The CDR3 DNA sequence: TGCGCCAGCAGCTTGGCTGGGACCGATGAAGCTTTCTTT.

The gene calls are TRBV7-3 and TRBJ2-1; the D is unclear. Between the trimmed V and J ends, which lost 3 bases and 1 base, there was a span of 16 bases. CDR1 is SGHTA and CDR2 is FQGTGA in the germline V gene. The CDR3 runs to 17 residues. Written as DNA, the CDR3 is TGTGCCAGCAGCTTCCCTAGACCGCAACGTTCCTACAATGAGCAGTTCTTC. Protein: CASSFPRPQRSYNEQFF. Using reference TRBV7-3 and TRBJ2-1 for the parts outside the CDR3, the full variable domain is GAGVSQTPSNKVTEKGKYVELRCDPISGHTALYWYRQSLGQGPEFLIYFQGTGAADDSGLPNDRFFAVRPEGSVSTLKIQRTERGDSAVYLCASSFPRPQRSYNEQFFGPGTRLTVL.

The rearrangement uses TRBV5-6 and TRBJ1-2; no clear D gene. In germline, CDR1 is SGHDT, CDR2 YYEEEE. The CDR3 runs 12 residues. V was clipped by 4 bases and J by 8 bases, with 12 bases between them. CDR3 nucleotides: TGTGCCAGCAGCCTTTGGGCGCAAGGCTACACCTTC. Protein: CASSLWAQGYTF.

V is TRBV4-1 and J is TRBJ2-1; 13 bases fit TRBD2. The CDR3 has 20 residues. Looked up from germline, CDR1 is MGHRA and CDR2 is YSYEKL. The V gene end was trimmed by 1 base and the J gene end by 2 bases; junction bases not matched to a gene: 11. The DNA for the CDR3 is TGCGCCAGCAGCCAAGGGGGACTAGCGGGGTTAAAAAGCCCCTACAATGAGCAGTTCTTC. It specifies CASSQGGLAGLKSPYNEQFF.

This clone was observed once. The chain links TRBV2 to TRBJ1-5; no definite D call. The germline V gene encodes CDR1 SNHLY and CDR2 FYNNEI. Between the trimmed V and J ends, which lost 2 bases and 9 bases, there was a span of 11 bases. The CDR3 is 13 residues long. The CDR3 nucleotides read TGTGCCAGCAGTGAAAACAGTGTTTGGCCCCAGCATTTT. The encoded protein is CASSENSVWPQHF.

The CDR3 sequence: CASGELADTQYF. Written as DNA, the CDR3 is TGTGCCAGCGGAGAGCTTGCAGATACGCAGTATTTT. The chain recombines TRBV7-6 with TRBJ2-3; D uncertain. V was clipped by 8 bases and J by 4 bases, with 10 bases between them. CDR1 is SGHVS and CDR2 is FNYEAQ in the germline V gene. The CDR3 runs to 12 residues. The complete variable domain, with remaining parts taken from reference TRBV7-6 and TRBJ2-3, reads GAGVSQSPRYKVTKRGQDVALRCDPISGHVSLYWYRQALGQGPEFLTYFNYEAQQDKSGLPNDRFSAERPEGSISTLTIQRTEQRDSAMYRCASGELADTQYFGPGTRLTVL.

The chain couples TRBV18 to TRBJ1-2, with a possible D match to TRBD1 (6 bases). Trimming shortened V by 5 bases and J by 8 bases, and 18 bases separated the two germline ends. Germline-derived CDR1 and CDR2 are KGHSH and LQKENI. This CDR3 contains 14 residues. The CDR3 spells CASSAAVSQGGYTF. As DNA, the CDR3 is TGTGCCAGCTCAGCAGCAGTCTCCCAGGGGGGCTACACCTTC. Full variable domain (missing parts from reference TRBV18 and TRBJ1-2): NAGVMQNPRHLVRRRGQEARLRCSPMKGHSHVYWYRQLPEEGLKFMVYLQKENIIDESGMPKERFSAEFPKEGPSILRIQQVVRGDSAAYFCASSAAVSQGGYTFGSGTRLTVV.

This clone was found once. This rearrangement joins TRBV19 to TRBJ1-5, with D unclear. Per the germline V gene, CDR1 is LNHDA and CDR2 is SQIVND (reference sequence). The CDR3 runs 17 residues. Between the trimmed V and J ends, which lost 1 base and 5 bases, there was a span of 18 bases. DNA of the CDR3: TGTGCCAGTAGTATAGCACTTTCCGGGAGAAGGGATCAGCCCCAGCATTTT. This encodes CASSIALSGRRDQPQHF.